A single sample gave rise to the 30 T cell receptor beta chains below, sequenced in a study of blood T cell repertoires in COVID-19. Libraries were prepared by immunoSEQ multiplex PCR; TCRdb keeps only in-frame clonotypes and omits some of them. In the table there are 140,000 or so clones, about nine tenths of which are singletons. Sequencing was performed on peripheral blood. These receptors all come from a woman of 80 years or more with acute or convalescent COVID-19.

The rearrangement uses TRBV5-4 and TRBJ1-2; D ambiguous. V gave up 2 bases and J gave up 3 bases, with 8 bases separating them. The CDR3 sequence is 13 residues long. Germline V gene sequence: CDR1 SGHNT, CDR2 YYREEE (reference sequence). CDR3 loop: CASSLPTDYGYTF. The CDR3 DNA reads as TGTGCCAGCAGCTTACCCACGGACTATGGCTACACCTTC.

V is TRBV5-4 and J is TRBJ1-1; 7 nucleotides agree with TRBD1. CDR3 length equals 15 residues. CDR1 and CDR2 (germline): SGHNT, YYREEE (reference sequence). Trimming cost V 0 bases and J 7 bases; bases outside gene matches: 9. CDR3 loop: CASSLEQGMRSEAFF. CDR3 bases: TGTGCCAGCAGCTTGGAACAGGGGATGAGGAGTGAAGCTTTCTTT.

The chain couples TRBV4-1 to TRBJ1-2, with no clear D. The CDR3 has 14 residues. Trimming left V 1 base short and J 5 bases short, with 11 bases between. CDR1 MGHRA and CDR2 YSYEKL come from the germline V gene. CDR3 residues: CASSQVEQSYGYTF. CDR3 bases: TGCGCCAGCAGCCAAGTGGAACAGTCATATGGCTACACCTTC.

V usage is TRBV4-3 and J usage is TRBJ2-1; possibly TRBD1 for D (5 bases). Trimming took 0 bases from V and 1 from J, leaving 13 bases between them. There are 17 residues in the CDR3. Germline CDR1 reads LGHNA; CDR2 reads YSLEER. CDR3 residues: CASSQDLTRDSYNEQFF. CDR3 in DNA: TGCGCCAGCAGCCAAGACCTTACCAGGGATTCCTACAATGAGCAGTTCTTC.

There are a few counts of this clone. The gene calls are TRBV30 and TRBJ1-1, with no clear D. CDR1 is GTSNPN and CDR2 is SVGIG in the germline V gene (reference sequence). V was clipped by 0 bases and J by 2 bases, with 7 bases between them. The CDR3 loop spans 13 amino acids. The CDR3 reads CAWSVRVNTEAFF. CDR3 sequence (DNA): TGTGCCTGGAGTGTACGAGTAAACACTGAAGCTTTCTTT.

CDR3 sequence reads: CASSPGLAGRGTQYF. CDR3 nucleotides: TGCGCCAGCAGCCCGGGACTAGCTGGGAGAGGGACCCAGTACTTC. V gene TRBV5-1 combines with J gene TRBJ2-5; the match to TRBD2 covers 9 bases. V lost 4 bases to trimming and J lost 7 bases; unmatched junction nucleotides: 11. Germline V gene sequence: CDR1 SGHRS, CDR2 YFSETQ. The CDR3 extends over 15 amino acids.

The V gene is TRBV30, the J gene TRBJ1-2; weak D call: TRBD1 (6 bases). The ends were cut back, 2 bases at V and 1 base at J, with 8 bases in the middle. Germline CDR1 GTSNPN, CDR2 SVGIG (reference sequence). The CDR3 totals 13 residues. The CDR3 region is CAWSTGNNYGYTF. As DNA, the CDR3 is TGTGCCTGGAGTACAGGGAATAACTATGGCTACACCTTC.

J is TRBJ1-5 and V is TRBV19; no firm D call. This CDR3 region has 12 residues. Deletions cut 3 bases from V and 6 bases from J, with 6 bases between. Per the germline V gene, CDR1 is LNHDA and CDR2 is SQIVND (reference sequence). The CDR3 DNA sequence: TGTGCCAGTAGTATGTGGAGTCAGCCCCAGCATTTT. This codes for CASSMWSQPQHF.

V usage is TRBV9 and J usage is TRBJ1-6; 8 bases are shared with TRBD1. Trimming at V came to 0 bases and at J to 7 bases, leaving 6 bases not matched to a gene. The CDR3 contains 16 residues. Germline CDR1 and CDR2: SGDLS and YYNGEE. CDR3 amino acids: CASSVGQGRQNSPLHF. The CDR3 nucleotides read TGTGCCAGCAGCGTAGGACAGGGGAGACAAAATTCACCCCTCCACTTT.

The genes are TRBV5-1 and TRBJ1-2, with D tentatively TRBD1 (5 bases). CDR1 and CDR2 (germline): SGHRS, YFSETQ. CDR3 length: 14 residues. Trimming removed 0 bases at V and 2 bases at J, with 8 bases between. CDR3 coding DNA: TGCGCCAGCAGCTTGGACCAGGGAAACTATGGCTACACCTTC. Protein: CASSLDQGNYGYTF.

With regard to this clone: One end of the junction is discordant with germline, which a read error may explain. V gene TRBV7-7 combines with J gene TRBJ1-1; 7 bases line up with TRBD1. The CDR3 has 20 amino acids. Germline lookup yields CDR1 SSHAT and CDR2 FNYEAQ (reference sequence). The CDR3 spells CASSLGRPHYDEKGATEAFF. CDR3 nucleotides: TGTGCTAGCAGCTTAGGACGTCCCCACTACGACGAGAAGGGGGCCACTGAAGCTTTCTTT. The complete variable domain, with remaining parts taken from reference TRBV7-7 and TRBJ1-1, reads GAGVSQSPRYKVTKRGQDVTLRCDPISSHATLYWYQQALGQGPEFLTYFNYEAQPDKSGLPSDRFSAERPEGSISTLTIQRTEQRDSAMYRCASSLGRPHYDEKGATEAFFGQGTRLTVV.

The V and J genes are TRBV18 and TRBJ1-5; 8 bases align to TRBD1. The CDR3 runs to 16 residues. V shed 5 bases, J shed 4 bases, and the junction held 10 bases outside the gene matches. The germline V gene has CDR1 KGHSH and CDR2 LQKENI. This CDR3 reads CASSEDRVGVNQPQHF. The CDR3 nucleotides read TGTGCCAGCTCAGAGGACAGGGTGGGGGTAAATCAGCCCCAGCATTTT. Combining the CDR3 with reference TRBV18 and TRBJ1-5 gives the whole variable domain NAGVMQNPRHLVRRRGQEARLRCSPMKGHSHVYWYRQLPEEGLKFMVYLQKENIIDESGMPKERFSAEFPKEGPSILRIQQVVRGDSAAYFCASSEDRVGVNQPQHFGDGTRLSIL.

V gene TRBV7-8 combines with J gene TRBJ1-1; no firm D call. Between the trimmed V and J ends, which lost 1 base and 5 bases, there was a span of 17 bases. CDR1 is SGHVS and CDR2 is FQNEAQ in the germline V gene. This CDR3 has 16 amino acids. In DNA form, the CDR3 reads TGTGCCAGCAGCTTAGAACCTTCGCGGGATTTGACTGAAGCTTTCTTT. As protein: CASSLEPSRDLTEAFF. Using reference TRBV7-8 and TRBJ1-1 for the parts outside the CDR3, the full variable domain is GAGVSQSPRYKVAKRGQDVALRCDPISGHVSLFWYQQALGQGPEFLTYFQNEAQLDKSGLPSDRFFAERPEGSVSTLKIQRTQQEDSAVYLCASSLEPSRDLTEAFFGQGTRLTVV.

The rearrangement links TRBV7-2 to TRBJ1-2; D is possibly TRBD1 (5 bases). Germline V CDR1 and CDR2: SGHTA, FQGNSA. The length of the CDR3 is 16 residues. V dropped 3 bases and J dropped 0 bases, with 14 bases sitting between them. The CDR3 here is CASSFGQAGPNYGYTF. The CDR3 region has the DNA TGTGCCAGCAGCTTCGGTCAGGCGGGACCTAACTATGGCTACACCTTC.

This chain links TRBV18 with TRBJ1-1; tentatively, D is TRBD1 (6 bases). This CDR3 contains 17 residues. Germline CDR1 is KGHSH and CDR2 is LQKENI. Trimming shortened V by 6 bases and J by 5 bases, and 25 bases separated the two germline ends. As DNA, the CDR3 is TGTGCCAGCTCCCAAAACGGCCCAGGGGTGGGTAGGACTGAAGCTTTCTTT. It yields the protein CASSQNGPGVGRTEAFF.

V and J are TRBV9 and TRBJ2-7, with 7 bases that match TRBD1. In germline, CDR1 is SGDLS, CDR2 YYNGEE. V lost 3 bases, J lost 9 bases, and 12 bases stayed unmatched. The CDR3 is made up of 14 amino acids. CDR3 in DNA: TGTGCCAGCAGCGCGGGACAGCTGAACCTGGGGCAGTACTTC. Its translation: CASSAGQLNLGQYF.

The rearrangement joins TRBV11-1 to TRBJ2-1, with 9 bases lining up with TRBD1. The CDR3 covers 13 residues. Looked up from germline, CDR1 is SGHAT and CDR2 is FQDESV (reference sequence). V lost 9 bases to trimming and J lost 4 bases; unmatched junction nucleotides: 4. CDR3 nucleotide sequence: TGTGCCAGTAGGACAGGGGAATACAATGAGCAGTTCTTC. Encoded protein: CASRTGEYNEQFF.

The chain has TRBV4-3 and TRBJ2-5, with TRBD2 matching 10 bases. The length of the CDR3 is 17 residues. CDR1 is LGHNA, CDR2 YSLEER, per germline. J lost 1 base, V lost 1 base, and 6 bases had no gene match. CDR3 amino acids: CASSQGGASGGQETQYF. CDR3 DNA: TGCGCCAGCAGCCAAGGTGGGGCTAGCGGGGGCCAAGAGACCCAGTACTTC.

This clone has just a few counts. CDR3 in amino acids: CAWSGGSGYGYTF. In DNA form, the CDR3 reads TGTGCCTGGAGTGGAGGCAGTGGCTATGGCTACACCTTC. V and J are TRBV30 and TRBJ1-2; no reliable D call. Trimming stripped 1 base from V and 4 bases from J, with 10 bases between. Germline CDR1 reads GTSNPN; CDR2 reads SVGIG (reference sequence). The CDR3 extends over 13 amino acids.

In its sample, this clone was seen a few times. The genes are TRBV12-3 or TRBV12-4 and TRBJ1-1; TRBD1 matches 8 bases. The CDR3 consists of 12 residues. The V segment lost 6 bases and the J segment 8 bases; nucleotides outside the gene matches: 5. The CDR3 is CASREGQGEAFF. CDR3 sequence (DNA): TGTGCCAGCAGGGAAGGACAGGGAGAAGCTTTCTTT.

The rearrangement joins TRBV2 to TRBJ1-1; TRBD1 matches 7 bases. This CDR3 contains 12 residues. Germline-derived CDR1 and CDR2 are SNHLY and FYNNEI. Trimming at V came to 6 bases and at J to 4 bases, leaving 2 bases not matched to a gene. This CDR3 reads CASRQGSTEAFF. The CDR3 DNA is TGTGCCAGCAGACAGGGGAGCACTGAAGCTTTCTTT.

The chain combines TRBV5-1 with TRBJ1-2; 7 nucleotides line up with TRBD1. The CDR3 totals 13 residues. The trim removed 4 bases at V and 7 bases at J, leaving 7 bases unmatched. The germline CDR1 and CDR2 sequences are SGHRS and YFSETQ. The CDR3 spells CASSPTGPSGYTF. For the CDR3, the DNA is TGCGCCAGCAGCCCGACAGGGCCGTCTGGCTACACCTTC.

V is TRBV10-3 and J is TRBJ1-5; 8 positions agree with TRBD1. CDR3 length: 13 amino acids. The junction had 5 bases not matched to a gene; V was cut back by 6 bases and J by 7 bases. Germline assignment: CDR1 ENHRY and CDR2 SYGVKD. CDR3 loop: CAISSDRGQPQHF. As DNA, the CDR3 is TGTGCCATCAGCTCTGACAGGGGACAGCCCCAGCATTTT.

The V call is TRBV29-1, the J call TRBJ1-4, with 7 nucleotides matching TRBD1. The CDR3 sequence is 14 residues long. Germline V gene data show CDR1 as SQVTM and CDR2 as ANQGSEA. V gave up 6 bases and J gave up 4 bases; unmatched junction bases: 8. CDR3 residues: CSVHSRDSNEKLFF. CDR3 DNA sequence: TGCAGCGTCCATTCCCGGGACAGTAATGAAAAACTGTTTTTT.

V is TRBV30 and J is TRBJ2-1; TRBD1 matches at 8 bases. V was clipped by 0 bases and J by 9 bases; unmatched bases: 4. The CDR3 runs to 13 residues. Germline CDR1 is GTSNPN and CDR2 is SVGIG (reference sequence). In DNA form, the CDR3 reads TGTGCCTGGAGTGTTAACAGGGGGAGTGAGCAGTTCTTC. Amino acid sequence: CAWSVNRGSEQFF.

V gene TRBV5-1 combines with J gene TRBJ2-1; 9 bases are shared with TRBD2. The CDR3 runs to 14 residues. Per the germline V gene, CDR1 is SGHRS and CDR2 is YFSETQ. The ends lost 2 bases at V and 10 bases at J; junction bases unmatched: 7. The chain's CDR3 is CASSFAGGRREQFF. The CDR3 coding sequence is TGCGCCAGCAGCTTCGCGGGGGGGCGTAGGGAGCAGTTCTTC.

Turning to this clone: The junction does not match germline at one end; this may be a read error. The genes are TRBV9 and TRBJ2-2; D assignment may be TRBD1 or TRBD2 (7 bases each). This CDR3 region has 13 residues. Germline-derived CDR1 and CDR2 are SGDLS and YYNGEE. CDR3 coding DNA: TGCGCCAGCAGGGGGGGAGTTTCCGGGGAGCTGTTTTTT. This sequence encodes CASRGGVSGELFF.

The CDR3 sequence: CASSFVGQGDGYTF. In DNA, the CDR3 is TGTGCCAGCAGTTTCGTCGGGCAGGGGGATGGCTACACCTTC. The chain links TRBV6-5 to TRBJ1-2; 7 nucleotides agree with TRBD1. This CDR3 comprises 14 residues. With 4 bases clipped from V and 6 bases from J, the junction kept 8 bases outside the gene matches. CDR1 is MNHEY and CDR2 is SVGAGI in the germline V gene.

CDR3 nucleotides: TGTGCCAGCAGTACTGACGGGGGTCCCAATTCACCCCTCCACTTT. Translated: CASSTDGGPNSPLHF. The chain employs TRBV7-9 and TRBJ1-6, with TRBD1 as a possible D gene (5 bases). In germline, CDR1 is SEHNR, CDR2 FQNEAQ (reference sequence). The CDR3 loop spans 15 amino acids. The ends were cut back, 6 bases at V and 7 bases at J, with 16 bases in the middle.

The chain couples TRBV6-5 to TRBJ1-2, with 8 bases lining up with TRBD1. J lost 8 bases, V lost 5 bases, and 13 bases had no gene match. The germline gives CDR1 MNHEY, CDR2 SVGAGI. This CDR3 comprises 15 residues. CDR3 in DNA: TGTGCCAGCAGTCCCTGGACAGGGAGGGCTGGGGGCTACACCTTC. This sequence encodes CASSPWTGRAGGYTF.